The 21 T cell receptor beta chains below all came from one sample that was sequenced in a study of PD-1 blockade in classical Hodgkin lymphoma. Some clones are missing from TCRdb's copy, which holds only in-frame ones; the method was immunoSEQ multiplex PCR. The repertoire consists of over 10,000 clones, with 70% to 90% occurring once and the leading ten covering approximately 35%. Every one of the patients relapsed after autologous stem cell transplantation (brentuximab vedotin exposure was variable). The input for sequencing was peripheral blood mononuclear cells (PBMCs), taken at baseline. Receptors originate from a human donor with classical Hodgkin lymphoma.

The chain links TRBV7-9 to TRBJ2-2; D ambiguous. Germline CDR1 reads SEHNR; CDR2 reads FQNEAQ (reference sequence). CDR3 length equals 15 residues. V lost 7 bases, J lost 3 bases, and 15 bases lay in between. The CDR3 bases are TGTGCCAGCATCCCTATGGGGTCGGACACCGGGGAGCTGTTTTTT. Translated, it gives CASIPMGSDTGELFF. Complete variable domain (other parts from reference TRBV7-9 and TRBJ2-2): DTGVSQNPRHKITKRGQNVTFRCDPISEHNRLYWYRQTLGQGPEFLTYFQNEAQLEKSRLLSDRFSAERPKGSFSTLEIQRTEQGDSAMYLCASIPMGSDTGELFFGEGSRLTVL.

The V gene is TRBV19, the J gene TRBJ1-4, with D possibly TRBD1 on 5 matching bases. The CDR3 runs 13 residues. CDR1 LNHDA and CDR2 SQIVND come from the germline V gene (reference sequence). Trimming removed 6 bases at V and 6 bases at J, with 11 bases between. The DNA for the CDR3 is TGTGCCAGTAGCGGGACGGACTATGAAAAACTGTTTTTT. This sequence encodes CASSGTDYEKLFF.

The rearrangement links TRBV19 to TRBJ2-5, with 10 bases lining up with TRBD1. The CDR3 is made up of 17 amino acids. V trimming: 4 bases; J trimming: 2 bases; junction bases outside the gene matches: 10. Germline assignment: CDR1 LNHDA and CDR2 SQIVND (reference sequence). Here the CDR3 reads CASSTLRQGALQETQYF. The CDR3 nucleotides are TGTGCCAGTAGTACACTAAGACAGGGGGCGTTGCAAGAGACCCAGTACTTC.

V is TRBV7-9 and J is TRBJ2-1; 7 bases line up with TRBD2. Germline V CDR1 and CDR2: SEHNR, FQNEAQ (reference sequence). The ends lost 0 bases at V and 6 bases at J; junction bases unmatched: 11. The CDR3 length is 17 residues. The CDR3: CASSLARWGTKTNEQFF. The CDR3 DNA sequence: TGTGCCAGCAGCTTAGCGCGCTGGGGGACTAAGACCAATGAGCAGTTCTTC.

DNA for the CDR3: TGTGCCAGCAGTTTATTGGTTAGTAGCAGCGAAGCTTTCTTT. This sequence encodes CASSLLVSSSEAFF. The V gene is TRBV28, the J gene TRBJ1-1, with D unresolved. There are 14 residues in the CDR3. Trimming removed 1 base at V and 8 bases at J, with 14 bases between. Per the germline V gene, CDR1 is MDHEN and CDR2 is SYDVKM. The full variable domain, completed using reference TRBV28 and TRBJ1-1, is DVKVTQSSRYLVKRTGEKVFLECVQDMDHENMFWYRQDPGLGLRLIYFSYDVKMKEKGDIPEGYSVSREKKERFSLILESASTNQTSMYLCASSLLVSSSEAFFGQGTRLTVV.

V and J are TRBV30 and TRBJ1-1; D call uncertain. Germline CDR1 GTSNPN, CDR2 SVGIG (reference sequence). This CDR3 is built from 11 residues. Deletions cut 0 bases from V and 6 bases from J, with 5 bases between. Here the CDR3 reads CAWSVWAEAFF. In DNA form, the CDR3 reads TGTGCCTGGAGTGTTTGGGCTGAAGCTTTCTTT.

The sample holds one count of this clone. The chain links TRBV6-1 to TRBJ2-7; D is unresolved. Germline CDR1 MNHNS, CDR2 SASEGT. V dropped 6 bases and J dropped 3 bases, with 18 bases sitting between them. This CDR3 has 15 amino acids. CDR3 in DNA: TGTGCCAGCAGGTTTGAGAGAGGTAGGCTCTACGAGCAGTACTTC. This codes for CASRFERGRLYEQYF.

This sequence joins TRBV10-3 and TRBJ2-2; a possible D gene is TRBD2 (5 bases). CDR3 length equals 14 residues. Trimming took off 11 bases at V and 3 bases at J, with 16 bases between the two ends. The V gene's germline CDR1 is ENHRY and CDR2 SYGVKD. CDR3 residues: CASRGREDTGELFF. CDR3 DNA sequence: TGTGCCTCCCGGGGTAGGGAAGACACCGGGGAGCTGTTTTTT.

The chain combines TRBV6-1 with TRBJ1-2; D is unclear. Trimming removed 5 bases from V and 7 bases from J, with 2 bases in between. The CDR3 loop spans 9 amino acids. Germline CDR1 and CDR2: MNHNS and SASEGT. CDR3 region: CASSSGYTF. DNA of the CDR3: TGTGCCAGCAGTTCTGGCTACACCTTC.

The CDR3 region has the DNA TGTGCCAGCAGCTTATTGAGGGGCAGGGGAAATTCACCCCTCCACTTT. It translates to CASSLLRGRGNSPLHF. This chain connects TRBV11-1 to TRBJ1-6; weak D call: TRBD1 (6 bases). The V gene lost 2 bases and the J gene lost 7 bases, with 15 bases spanning the gap. In germline, CDR1 is SGHAT, CDR2 FQDESV (reference sequence). This CDR3 has 16 amino acids. Filled out from reference TRBV11-1 and TRBJ1-6, the complete variable domain reads EAEVAQSPRYKITEKSQAVAFWCDPISGHATLYWYRQILGQGPELLVQFQDESVVDDSQLPKDRFSAERLKGVDSTLKIQPAELGDSAMYLCASSLLRGRGNSPLHFGNGTRLTVT.

This clone has only one observation. The chain carries TRBV5-1 and TRBJ1-3; D gene ambiguous. This CDR3 is built from 14 residues. V was trimmed by 0 bases and J by 0 bases, leaving 4 bases between them. Germline CDR1 reads SGHRS; CDR2 reads YFSETQ. CDR3 DNA sequence: TGCGCCAGCAGCTTGGACAGCTCTGGAAACACCATATATTTT. It encodes CASSLDSSGNTIYF.

This clone was counted a single time. This rearrangement joins TRBV19 to TRBJ1-5; D gene uncertain. V shed 2 bases and J shed 2 bases, with 4 bases lying between them. The CDR3 spans 13 residues. From germline, CDR1 is LNHDA and CDR2 SQIVND (reference sequence). The CDR3 DNA sequence: TGTGCCAGTAGTATAATGCGCAATCAGCCCCAGCATTTT. Protein: CASSIMRNQPQHF.

The gene calls are TRBV6-1 and TRBJ1-3; D call uncertain. This CDR3 region has 11 residues. V lost 1 base and J 9 bases, leaving 4 bases between the germline ends. CDR1 is MNHNS, CDR2 SASEGT, per germline. The CDR3 protein is CASSEVSTIYF. CDR3 in DNA: TGTGCCAGCAGTGAAGTAAGCACCATATATTTT.

The V gene is TRBV6-6, the J gene TRBJ1-1; D gene unclear. Germline V gene sequence: CDR1 MNHNY, CDR2 SVGAGI (reference sequence). The CDR3 is made up of 13 amino acids. V lost 2 bases, J lost 6 bases, and 10 bases lay in between. In nucleotides, the CDR3 is TGTGCCAGCAGTTACCCGAGGTCGGCTGAAGCTTTCTTT. Its translation: CASSYPRSAEAFF.

The rearrangement joins TRBV5-1 to TRBJ2-3, with D perhaps matching TRBD2 (6 bases). The CDR3 is made up of 13 amino acids. From germline, CDR1 is SGHRS and CDR2 YFSETQ. V lost 4 bases and J lost 0, with 6 bases in between. This CDR3 reads CASSSGSTDTQYF. CDR3 nucleotides: TGCGCCAGCAGCAGCGGGAGCACAGATACGCAGTATTTT.

In this sample, this clone turned up a few times. J is TRBJ2-2 and V is TRBV6-9, with D possibly TRBD2 on 5 matching bases. This CDR3 contains 14 residues. Germline V gene sequence: CDR1 MNHGY, CDR2 SVAAGI. The V gene lost 3 bases and the J gene lost 8 bases, with 13 bases spanning the gap. CDR3 sequence reads: CASSYRRGQGELFF. Written as DNA, the CDR3 is TGTGCCAGCAGTTACCGGAGAGGGCAGGGGGAGCTGTTTTTT.

CDR3 protein: CASSRQGGNTGELFF. The CDR3 nucleotides are TGTGCCAGCAGTCGACAGGGCGGGAACACCGGGGAGCTGTTTTTT. The rearrangement joins TRBV6-6 to TRBJ2-2; TRBD1 matches 7 bases. V trimming: 5 bases; J trimming: 1 base; junction bases outside the gene matches: 4. Germline values: CDR1 MNHNY, CDR2 SVGAGI (reference sequence). The CDR3 totals 15 residues.

The rearrangement links TRBV5-4 to TRBJ2-7, with D unclear. Germline-derived CDR1 and CDR2 are SGHNT and YYREEE (reference sequence). The CDR3 length is 13 residues. With 0 bases removed from V and 2 bases from J, the gap between germline ends came to 6 bases. The CDR3, as DNA: TGTGCCAGCAGCTTGGTGGGGACCTACGAGCAGTACTTC. This translates into CASSLVGTYEQYF. The variable domain in full, with the rest retrieved from reference TRBV5-4 and TRBJ2-7, is ETGVTQSPTHLIKTRGQQVTLRCSSQSGHNTVSWYQQALGQGPQFIFQYYREEENGRGNFPPRFSGLQFPNYSSELNVNALELDDSALYLCASSLVGTYEQYFGPGTRLTVT.

The rearrangement joins TRBV28 to TRBJ1-5; D unclear. The CDR3 spans 16 residues. Germline V gene lookup returns CDR1 MDHEN and CDR2 SYDVKM. Trimming cost V 2 bases and J 0 bases, with 11 bases left between them. The CDR3 protein is CASSLGRTYSNQPQHF. The CDR3 nucleotides read TGTGCCAGCAGTTTAGGGCGGACGTATAGCAATCAGCCCCAGCATTTT.

The V gene is TRBV6-5, the J gene TRBJ1-1; D might be TRBD1 (5 bases). The CDR3 totals 14 residues. CDR1 and CDR2 (germline): MNHEY, SVGAGI. Trimming pared 4 bases from V and 1 base from J, leaving 10 bases between. The CDR3 loop is CASSLRGQNTEAFF. CDR3 nucleotides: TGTGCCAGCAGTTTAAGGGGCCAGAACACTGAAGCTTTCTTT.

This chain uses TRBV6-1 with TRBJ1-3; no reliable D call. V was clipped by 7 bases and J by 2 bases, with 6 bases between them. The V gene's germline CDR1 is MNHNS and CDR2 SASEGT. This CDR3 region has 12 residues. The CDR3 DNA follows: TGTGCCAGCACCCTTCCTGGAAACACCATATATTTT. This translates into CASTLPGNTIYF.